This TCR beta chain was sequenced in a study of T cell responses to AZD1222 COVID-19 vaccine. Sequencing used immunoSEQ multiplex PCR; TCRdb keeps in-frame clones, though not all of them. The sample yields 140,000 to 150,000 clones, approximately 94% seen once. This CDR3 comprises 11 residues. V lost 2 bases and J lost 6, with 8 bases in between. In germline, CDR1 is GTSNPN, CDR2 SVGIG (reference sequence). The receptor was isolated from an adult in good health. The sample in question was peripheral blood, obtained on day 0 of AZD1222 vaccination. The chain couples TRBV30 to TRBJ2-7, with D unclear. The CDR3 bases are TGTGCCTGGAGTTACTCGGTCGAGCAGTACTTC. It specifies CAWSYSVEQYF. Together with reference TRBV30 and TRBJ2-7, the CDR3 gives the full variable domain: SQTIHQWPATLVQPVGSPLSLECTVEGTSNPNLYWYRQAAGRGLQLLFYSVGIGQISSEVPQNLSASRPQDRQFILSSKKLLLSDSGFYLCAWSYSVEQYFGPGTRLTVT.